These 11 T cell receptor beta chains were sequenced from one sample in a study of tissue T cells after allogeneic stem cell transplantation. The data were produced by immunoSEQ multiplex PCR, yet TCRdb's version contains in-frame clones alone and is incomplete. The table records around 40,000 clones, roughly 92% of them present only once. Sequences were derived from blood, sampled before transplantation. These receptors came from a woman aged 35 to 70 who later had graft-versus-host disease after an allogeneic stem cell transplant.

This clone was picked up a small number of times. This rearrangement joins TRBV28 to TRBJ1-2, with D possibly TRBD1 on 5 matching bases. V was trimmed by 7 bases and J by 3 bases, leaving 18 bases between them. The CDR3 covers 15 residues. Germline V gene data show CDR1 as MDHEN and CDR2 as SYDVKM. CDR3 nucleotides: TGTGCCAGCAACCCGTCGACGGGAGGGGACTATGGCTACACCTTC. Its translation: CASNPSTGGDYGYTF.

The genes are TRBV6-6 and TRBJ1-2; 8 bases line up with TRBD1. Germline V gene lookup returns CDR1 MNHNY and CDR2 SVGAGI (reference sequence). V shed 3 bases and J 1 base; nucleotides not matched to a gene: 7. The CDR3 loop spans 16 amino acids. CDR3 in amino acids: CASSYRTDRDNYGYTF. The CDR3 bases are TGTGCCAGCAGTTATCGGACGGACAGGGATAACTATGGCTACACCTTC.

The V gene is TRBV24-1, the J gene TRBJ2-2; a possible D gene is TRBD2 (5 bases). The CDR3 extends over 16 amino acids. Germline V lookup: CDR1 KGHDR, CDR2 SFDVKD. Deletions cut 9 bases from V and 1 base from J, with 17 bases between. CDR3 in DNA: TGTGCCACCCAGGCATTACGGGCGGGGAACACCGGGGAGCTGTTTTTT. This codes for CATQALRAGNTGELFF.

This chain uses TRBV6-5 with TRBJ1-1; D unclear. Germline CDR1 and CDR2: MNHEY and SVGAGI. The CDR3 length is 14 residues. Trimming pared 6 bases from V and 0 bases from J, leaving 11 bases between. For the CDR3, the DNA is TGTGCCAGCAGGTCGCTCGCCATGAACACTGAAGCTTTCTTT. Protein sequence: CASRSLAMNTEAFF.

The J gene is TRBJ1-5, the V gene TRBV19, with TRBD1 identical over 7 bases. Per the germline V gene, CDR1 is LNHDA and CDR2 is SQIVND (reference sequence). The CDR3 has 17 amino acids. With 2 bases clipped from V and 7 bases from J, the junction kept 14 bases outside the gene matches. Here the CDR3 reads CASSIRSLPTGHQPQHF. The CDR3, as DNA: TGTGCCAGTAGTATAAGGAGCCTACCGACAGGGCACCAGCCCCAGCATTTT.

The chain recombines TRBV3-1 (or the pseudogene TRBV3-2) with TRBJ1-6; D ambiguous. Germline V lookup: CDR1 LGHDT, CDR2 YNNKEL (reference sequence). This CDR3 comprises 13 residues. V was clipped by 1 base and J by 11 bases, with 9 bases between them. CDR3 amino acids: CASSQVNSAPLHF. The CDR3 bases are TGTGCCAGCAGCCAAGTAAATAGCGCACCCCTCCACTTT.

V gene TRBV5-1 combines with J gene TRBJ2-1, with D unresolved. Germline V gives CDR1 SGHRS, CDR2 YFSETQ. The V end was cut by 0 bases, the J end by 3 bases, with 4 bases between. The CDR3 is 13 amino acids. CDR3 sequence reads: CASSLADYNEQFF. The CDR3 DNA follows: TGCGCCAGCAGCTTGGCGGACTACAATGAGCAGTTCTTC. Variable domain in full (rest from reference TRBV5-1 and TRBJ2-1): KAGVTQTPRYLIKTRGQQVTLSCSPISGHRSVSWYQQTPGQGLQFLFEYFSETQRNKGNFPGRFSGRQFSNSRSEMNVSTLELGDSALYLCASSLADYNEQFFGPGTRLTVL.

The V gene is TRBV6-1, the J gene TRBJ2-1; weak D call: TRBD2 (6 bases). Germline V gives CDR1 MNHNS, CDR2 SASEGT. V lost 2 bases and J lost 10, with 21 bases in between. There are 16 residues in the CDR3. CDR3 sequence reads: CASSETEGLYETEQFF. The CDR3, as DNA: TGTGCCAGCAGTGAAACTGAGGGACTTTACGAAACGGAGCAGTTCTTC.

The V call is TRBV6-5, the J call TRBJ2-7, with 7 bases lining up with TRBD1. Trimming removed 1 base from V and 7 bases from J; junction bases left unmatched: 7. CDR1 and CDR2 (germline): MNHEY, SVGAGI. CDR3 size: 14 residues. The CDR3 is CASSYLQGVGEQYF. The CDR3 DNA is TGTGCCAGCAGTTACTTGCAGGGGGTGGGAGAGCAGTACTTC.

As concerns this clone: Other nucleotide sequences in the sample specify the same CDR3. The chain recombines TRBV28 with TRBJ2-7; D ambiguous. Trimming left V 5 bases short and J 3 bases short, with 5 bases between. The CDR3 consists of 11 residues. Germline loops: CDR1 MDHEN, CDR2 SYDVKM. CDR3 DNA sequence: TGTGCCAGCAGTCTCCGCTACGAGCAGTACTTC. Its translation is CASSLRYEQYF.

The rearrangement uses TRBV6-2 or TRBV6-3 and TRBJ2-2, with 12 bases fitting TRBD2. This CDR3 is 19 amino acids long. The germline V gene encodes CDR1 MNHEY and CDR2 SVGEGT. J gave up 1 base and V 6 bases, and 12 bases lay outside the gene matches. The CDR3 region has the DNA TGTGCCAGCAGCCTCAAGGGGAGGACTAGCGGGAAGAACACCGGGGAGCTGTTTTTT. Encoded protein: CASSLKGRTSGKNTGELFF.